The 10 T cell receptor beta chains presented below share a single source sample, sequenced in a study of OX40 agonist ivuxolimab in advanced cancers. Clones were sequenced by immunoSEQ multiplex PCR, and TCRdb holds only the in-frame ones, with some missing. The repertoire has 60,000 to 85,000 clones, around nine tenths of them found once; the top ten carry roughly 0.98%. This material consisted of CD4+ or CD8+ T cells sorted from blood, taken in a trial of the OX40 agonist ivuxolimab. The origin of the receptors is an adult with an advanced solid tumor such as melanoma, head and neck, liver or kidney cancer.

This chain joins TRBV9 and TRBJ1-3, with a tentative D call TRBD1 (5 bases). Germline CDR1 and CDR2: SGDLS and YYNGEE. With 0 bases removed from V and 4 bases from J, the gap between germline ends came to 14 bases. CDR3 size: 16 residues. The CDR3 coding sequence is TGTGCCAGCAGCGTAGGCGGGGCCGCGAAGGGAAACACCATATATTTT. It is translated as CASSVGGAAKGNTIYF.

This clone was seen once. The chain combines TRBV6-1 with TRBJ2-7; D unclear. The CDR3 spans 11 residues. The V gene lost 8 bases and the J gene lost 1 base, with 6 bases spanning the gap. Germline values: CDR1 MNHNS, CDR2 SASEGT. The CDR3 coding sequence is TGTGCCAGCGGGCAGTCCTACGAGCAGTACTTC. Residues: CASGQSYEQYF.

CDR3 loop: CASSSVGKGGSLPGNTIYF. The DNA of the CDR3 is TGTGCCAGCAGTTCAGTAGGTAAAGGGGGAAGCTTGCCCGGAAACACCATATATTTT. This chain uses TRBV27 with TRBJ1-3; weak D call: TRBD1 (6 bases). The CDR3 loop spans 19 amino acids. Germline V gene sequence: CDR1 MNHEY, CDR2 SMNVEV (reference sequence). V lost 4 bases to trimming and J lost 4 bases, with 26 bases between them.

The genes are TRBV7-2 and TRBJ2-1; D tentatively fits TRBD1 or TRBD2 (6 bases each). The CDR3 spans 15 residues. Trimming removed 5 bases at V and 7 bases at J, with 18 bases between. Germline assignment: CDR1 SGHTA and CDR2 FQGNSA. This CDR3 reads CASSGWGAWLNEQFF. The CDR3 bases are TGTGCCAGCAGCGGGTGGGGGGCTTGGTTAAATGAGCAGTTCTTC. Together with reference TRBV7-2 and TRBJ2-1, the CDR3 gives the full variable domain: GAGVSQSPSNKVTEKGKDVELRCDPISGHTALYWYRQSLGQGLEFLIYFQGNSAPDKSGLPSDRFSAERTGGSVSTLTIQRTQQEDSAVYLCASSGWGAWLNEQFFGPGTRLTVL.

The J gene is TRBJ2-7, the V gene TRBV27; 9 bases are shared with TRBD1. Per germline, CDR1 MNHEY and CDR2 SMNVEV (reference sequence). This CDR3 has 14 amino acids. After removal of 6 bases from V and 1 base from J, the junction contained 4 bases not matched to a gene. The DNA for the CDR3 is TGTGCCAGCAGCGAGGACAGGGGATCCTACGAGCAGTACTTC. Translating gives CASSEDRGSYEQYF.

A few counts support this clone. The chain employs TRBV15 and TRBJ2-5, with 7 bases fitting TRBD1. The V gene end was trimmed by 4 bases and the J gene end by 4 bases; junction bases not matched to a gene: 12. CDR3 length equals 16 residues. CDR1 LNHNV and CDR2 YYDKDF come from the germline V gene (reference sequence). CDR3: CATSTRQGRSGETQYF. CDR3 nucleotides: TGTGCCACCAGCACCCGACAGGGCCGTTCCGGAGAGACCCAGTACTTC. Supplemented by reference TRBV15 and TRBJ2-5, the full variable domain reads DAMVIQNPRYQVTQFGKPVTLSCSQTLNHNVMYWYQQKSSQAPKLLFHYYDKDFNNEADTPDNFQSRRPNTSFCFLDIRSPGLGDTAMYLCATSTRQGRSGETQYFGPGTRLLVL.

This sequence joins TRBV21-1 and TRBJ2-7; the D call of TRBD2 is as the table states it, not checked on the DNA. TRBV21-1 is a pseudogene locus. CDR3 length equals 17 residues. The CDR3 DNA sequence: TGTGCCAGCAGCAAAGAGGGTAGCGGGAGAAGAACCTACGAGCAGTACTTC. As protein: CASSKEGSGRRTYEQYF.

The chain is built from TRBV27 and TRBJ1-2; the D gene is possibly TRBD1 (6 bases). V was pared by 5 bases and J by 5 bases, with 9 bases between. The germline CDR1 and CDR2 sequences are MNHEY and SMNVEV (reference sequence). The CDR3 is 12 amino acids. The DNA for the CDR3 is TGTGCCAGCAGTGAACAGGGATATGGCTACACCTTC. Translation gives CASSEQGYGYTF.

The CDR3 DNA reads TGTGCCAGCAGCTCCAAGACTAGCGGGAACTACGAGCAGTACTTC. Translation gives CASSSKTSGNYEQYF. The rearrangement joins TRBV9 to TRBJ2-7; 11 positions match TRBD2. This CDR3 is 15 amino acids long. The junction had 6 bases not matched to a gene; V was cut back by 4 bases and J by 3 bases. CDR1 is SGDLS and CDR2 is YYNGEE in the germline V gene. Supplemented by reference TRBV9 and TRBJ2-7, the full variable domain reads DSGVTQTPKHLITATGQRVTLRCSPRSGDLSVYWYQQSLDQGLQFLIQYYNGEERAKGNILERFSAQQFPDLHSELNLSSLELGDSALYFCASSSKTSGNYEQYFGPGTRLTVT.

The chain joins TRBV5-1 to TRBJ2-3; either TRBD1 or TRBD2 may fit D (5 bases each). V lost 2 bases and J 4 bases, leaving 17 bases between the germline ends. Germline CDR1 SGHRS, CDR2 YFSETQ. The CDR3 length is 16 residues. Here the CDR3 reads CASSLGASTGADTQYF. As DNA, the CDR3 is TGCGCCAGCAGCTTAGGGGCTAGCACGGGCGCAGATACGCAGTATTTT. Drawing the rest from reference TRBV5-1 and TRBJ2-3, the complete variable domain is KAGVTQTPRYLIKTRGQQVTLSCSPISGHRSVSWYQQTPGQGLQFLFEYFSETQRNKGNFPGRFSGRQFSNSRSEMNVSTLELGDSALYLCASSLGASTGADTQYFGPGTRLTVL.